These 10 T cell receptor beta chains originate from one sample sequenced in a study of cytomegalovirus exposure and HLA in healthy donors. The study ran its PCR with 60 Vbeta and 13 Jbeta primers. Assay used: immunoSEQ multiplex PCR; TCRdb lists only in-frame clones, some missing. The data contain about 160,000 clones, roughly 84% of them singletons. The sequencing sample was made of PBMCs. Receptor source: a man aged 30 to 39 in good health and CMV-seronegative.

This clone was recorded a few times. The rearrangement links TRBV5-6 to TRBJ2-7; D is possibly TRBD2 (5 bases). CDR1 is SGHDT and CDR2 is YYEEEE in the germline V gene. The CDR3 is 17 residues long. V lost 0 bases, J lost 4 bases, and 20 bases lay in between. The CDR3 protein is CASSLGETRLSRYEQYF. CDR3 DNA sequence: TGTGCCAGCAGCTTGGGGGAGACGCGTCTATCCAGATACGAGCAGTACTTC.

The chain employs TRBV29-1 and TRBJ2-1; 8 positions agree with TRBD1. V was clipped by 4 bases and J by 5 bases; unmatched bases: 13. The CDR3 totals 16 residues. The germline V gene encodes CDR1 SQVTM and CDR2 ANQGSEA. This CDR3 reads CSVVGTGALWDNEQFF. The CDR3 DNA is TGCAGCGTTGTTGGGACAGGCGCCTTGTGGGACAATGAGCAGTTCTTC.

The chain carries TRBV5-1 and TRBJ2-5, with a tentative D call TRBD2 (6 bases). Germline V gene data show CDR1 as SGHRS and CDR2 as YFSETQ. The CDR3 contains 18 residues. Trimming shortened V by 0 bases and J by 5 bases, and 23 bases separated the two germline ends. The CDR3 loop is CASSLAGSMGGWRETQYF. The CDR3 DNA reads as TGCGCCAGCAGCTTGGCTGGGTCGATGGGAGGCTGGAGGGAGACCCAGTACTTC.

This chain connects TRBV19 to TRBJ2-1, with 8 bases that match TRBD1. Germline-derived CDR1 and CDR2 are LNHDA and SQIVND (reference sequence). The CDR3 is 15 amino acids. J gave up 0 bases and V 4 bases, and 2 bases lay outside the gene matches. The CDR3 here is CASSRQGSSYNEQFF. In nucleotides, the CDR3 is TGTGCCAGTAGTAGACAGGGGAGCTCCTACAATGAGCAGTTCTTC.

V usage is TRBV21-1 and J usage is TRBJ2-7; TRBD1, the table's D call, was not compared with the DNA. TRBV21-1 is a listed pseudogene. The CDR3 spans 18 residues. CDR3 sequence (DNA): TGTGCCAGCAGCAAAGGTGGTAATAAGGACAACAGTGACCACGAGCAGTACTTC. Translating it yields CASSKGGNKDNSDHEQYF.

This sequence joins TRBV30 and TRBJ1-2, with a tentative D call TRBD1 (5 bases). The CDR3 extends over 12 amino acids. Trimming stripped 3 bases from V and 3 bases from J, with 8 bases between. CDR1 GTSNPN and CDR2 SVGIG come from the germline V gene (reference sequence). The CDR3 sequence is CAWSGGDYGYTF. DNA of the CDR3: TGTGCCTGGAGCGGGGGAGACTATGGCTACACCTTC. The variable domain in full, completed from reference TRBV30 and TRBJ1-2, reads SQTIHQWPATLVQPVGSPLSLECTVEGTSNPNLYWYRQAAGRGLQLLFYSVGIGQISSEVPQNLSASRPQDRQFILSSKKLLLSDSGFYLCAWSGGDYGYTFGSGTRLTVV.

This chain uses TRBV7-9 with TRBJ2-1; 13 bases match TRBD2. CDR3 length equals 16 residues. Germline CDR1 SEHNR, CDR2 FQNEAQ (reference sequence). V trimming: 5 bases; J trimming: 2 bases; junction bases outside the gene matches: 3. In DNA form, the CDR3 reads TGTGCCAGCAGCGGAGGGACTAGCGGGACCTACAATGAGCAGTTCTTC. Protein product: CASSGGTSGTYNEQFF.

CDR3 amino acids: CASSRGPQPQHF. The CDR3 nucleotides are TGTGCCAGCAGCAGGGGGCCTCAGCCCCAGCATTTT. The chain combines TRBV28 with TRBJ1-5; TRBD1 agrees at 8 bases. Germline V gene data show CDR1 as MDHEN and CDR2 as SYDVKM. CDR3 length: 12 residues. V lost 6 bases and J lost 6; bases outside the gene matches: 1.

The V gene is TRBV5-1, the J gene TRBJ2-1; TRBD2 matches at 7 bases. CDR3 length equals 17 residues. Looked up from germline, CDR1 is SGHRS and CDR2 is YFSETQ. With 3 bases clipped from V and 7 bases from J, the junction kept 16 bases outside the gene matches. The CDR3 spells CASSYGGREGKANEQFF. The CDR3 region has the DNA TGCGCCAGCAGCTACGGGGGTAGGGAGGGTAAGGCGAATGAGCAGTTCTTC.

Comment on this clone: At one boundary the junction diverges from the germline segment, which might be a read error. The chain recombines TRBV7-7 with TRBJ1-1; no firm D call. The CDR3 consists of 14 residues. Germline V lookup: CDR1 SSHAT, CDR2 FNYEAQ (reference sequence). Here the CDR3 DNA reads TGTGCTAGCAGCCCATCACTCCTGAACACTGAAGCTTTCTTT. Translating it yields CASSPSLLNTEAFF.